This T cell receptor beta chain was profiled in a study of blood T cell repertoires in COVID-19. Study overall: The origin of the acute and convalescent COVID-19 samples was the United States, Italy and Spain. Sources were T cells, B-cell-depleted T cells, or PBMCs; the material itself was cDNA or gDNA.

As handled by the study authors: The authors estimated nucleated cell counts from reference gene primer amplification. Here immunoSEQ multiplex PCR was the method, and the copy in TCRdb shows in-frame clones only, minus some. V, J and clone size derive from that table, while D and trimming were established from the DNA sequence. The sample lists under 14,000 clones, approximately 79% occurring once. The TCR was taken from a man between 65 and 85 years old with active COVID-19. Sequencing input: peripheral blood.

This chain's CDR3 is CASTLYMRSSYNSPLHF. The CDR3 coding sequence is TGTGCCAGCACCCTCTATATGCGGAGCTCCTATAATTCACCCCTCCACTTT. This chain links TRBV7-2 with TRBJ1-6; D ambiguous. Trimming shortened V by 7 bases and J by 0 bases, and 16 bases separated the two germline ends. Germline V gene lookup returns CDR1 SGHTA and CDR2 FQGNSA. The CDR3 runs to 17 residues.